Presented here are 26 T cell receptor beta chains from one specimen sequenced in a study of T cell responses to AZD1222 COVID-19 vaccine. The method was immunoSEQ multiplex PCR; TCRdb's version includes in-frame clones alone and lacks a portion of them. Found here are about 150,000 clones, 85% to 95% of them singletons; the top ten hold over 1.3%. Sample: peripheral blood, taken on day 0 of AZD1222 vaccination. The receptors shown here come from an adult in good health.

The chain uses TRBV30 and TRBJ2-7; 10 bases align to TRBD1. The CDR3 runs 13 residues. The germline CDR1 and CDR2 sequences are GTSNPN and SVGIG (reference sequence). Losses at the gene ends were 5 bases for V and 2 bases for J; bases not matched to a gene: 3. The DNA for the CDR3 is TGTGCCTGGGCCGGGACAGGGGCCTACGAGCAGTACTTC. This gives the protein CAWAGTGAYEQYF.

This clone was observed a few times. The CDR3 coding sequence is TGTGCCAGCAGTTGGACTAGCGGGGTGGCTGAGCAGTTCTTC. It translates to CASSWTSGVAEQFF. The chain is built from TRBV6-2 or TRBV6-3 and TRBJ2-1, with 12 bases identical to TRBD2. Germline V CDR1 and CDR2: MNHEY, SVGEGT. V gave up 4 bases and J gave up 9 bases; unmatched junction bases: 4. CDR3 size: 14 residues.

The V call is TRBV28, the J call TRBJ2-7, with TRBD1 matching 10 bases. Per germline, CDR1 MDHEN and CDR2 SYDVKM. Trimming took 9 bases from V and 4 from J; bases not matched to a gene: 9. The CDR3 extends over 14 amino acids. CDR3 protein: CASRPGTGVYEQYF. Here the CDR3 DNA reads TGTGCCAGTCGACCGGGGACAGGGGTGTACGAGCAGTACTTC. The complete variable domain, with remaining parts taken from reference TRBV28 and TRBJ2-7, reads DVKVTQSSRYLVKRTGEKVFLECVQDMDHENMFWYRQDPGLGLRLIYFSYDVKMKEKGDIPEGYSVSREKKERFSLILESASTNQTSMYLCASRPGTGVYEQYFGPGTRLTVT.

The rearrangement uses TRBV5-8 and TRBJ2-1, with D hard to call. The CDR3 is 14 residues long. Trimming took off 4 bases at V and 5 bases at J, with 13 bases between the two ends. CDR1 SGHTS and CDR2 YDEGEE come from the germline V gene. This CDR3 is CASSQLLLDNEQFF. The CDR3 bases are TGTGCCAGCAGCCAGCTCCTTTTGGACAATGAGCAGTTCTTC.

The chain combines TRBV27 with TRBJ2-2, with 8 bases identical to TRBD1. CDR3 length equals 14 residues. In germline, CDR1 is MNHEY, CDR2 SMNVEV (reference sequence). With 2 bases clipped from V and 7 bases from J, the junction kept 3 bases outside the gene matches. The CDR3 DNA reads TGTGCCAGCAGTTTACCAGGGGGCAACGGGGAGCTGTTTTTT. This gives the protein CASSLPGGNGELFF.

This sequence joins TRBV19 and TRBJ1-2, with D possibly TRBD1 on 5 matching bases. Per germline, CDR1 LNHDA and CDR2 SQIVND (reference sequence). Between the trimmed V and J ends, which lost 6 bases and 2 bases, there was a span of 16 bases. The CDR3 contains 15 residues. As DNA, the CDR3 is TGTGCCAGTAGAGGGGCTGACGCGGGCAACTATGGCTACACCTTC. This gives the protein CASRGADAGNYGYTF.

DNA of the CDR3: TGTGCCATCAGTGTCGGCGAGAGATACGAGCAGTACTTC. The encoded protein is CAISVGERYEQYF. The chain recombines TRBV10-3 with TRBJ2-7; D gene uncertain. CDR1 is ENHRY, CDR2 SYGVKD, per germline. The CDR3 consists of 13 residues. V gave up 4 bases and J gave up 4 bases, with 11 bases separating them.

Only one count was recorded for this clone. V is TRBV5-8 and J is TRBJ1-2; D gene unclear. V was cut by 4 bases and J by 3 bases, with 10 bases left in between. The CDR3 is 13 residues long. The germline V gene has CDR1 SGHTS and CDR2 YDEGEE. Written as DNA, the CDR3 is TGTGCCAGCAGCCAGGACTGGGACTATGGCTACACCTTC. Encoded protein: CASSQDWDYGYTF.

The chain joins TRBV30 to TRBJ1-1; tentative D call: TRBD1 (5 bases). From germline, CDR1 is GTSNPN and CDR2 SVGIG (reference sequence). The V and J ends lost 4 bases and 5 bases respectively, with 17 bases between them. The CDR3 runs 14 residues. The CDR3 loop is CAWTRREGRTEAFF. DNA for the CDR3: TGTGCCTGGACCCGTCGGGAGGGACGGACTGAAGCTTTCTTT.

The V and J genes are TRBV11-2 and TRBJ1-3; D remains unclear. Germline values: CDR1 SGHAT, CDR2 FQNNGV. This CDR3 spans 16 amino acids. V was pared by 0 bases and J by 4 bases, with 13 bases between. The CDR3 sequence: CASSLDIEGLGNTIYF. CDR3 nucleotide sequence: TGTGCCAGCAGCTTAGACATAGAGGGCCTCGGAAACACCATATATTTT.

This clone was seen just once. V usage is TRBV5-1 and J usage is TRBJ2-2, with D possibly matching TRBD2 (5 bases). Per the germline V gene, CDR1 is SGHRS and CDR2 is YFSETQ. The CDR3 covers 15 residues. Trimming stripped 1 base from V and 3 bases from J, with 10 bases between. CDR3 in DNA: TGCGCCAGCAGCTTGACGGGGTCGGACACCGGGGAGCTGTTTTTT. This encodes CASSLTGSDTGELFF.

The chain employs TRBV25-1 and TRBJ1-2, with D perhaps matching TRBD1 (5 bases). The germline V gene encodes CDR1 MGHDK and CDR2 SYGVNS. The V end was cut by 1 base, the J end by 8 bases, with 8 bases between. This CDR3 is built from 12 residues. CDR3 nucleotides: TGTGCCAGCAGTGAATGGTGGGGGGGCTACACCTTC. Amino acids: CASSEWWGGYTF.

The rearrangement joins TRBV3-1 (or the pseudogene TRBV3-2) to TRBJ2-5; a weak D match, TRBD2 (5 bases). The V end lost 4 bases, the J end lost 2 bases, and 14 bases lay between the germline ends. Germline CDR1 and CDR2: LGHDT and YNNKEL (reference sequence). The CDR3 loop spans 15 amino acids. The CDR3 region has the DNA TGTGCCAGCAGCCTAACTCCGCGGGCACAAGAGACCCAGTACTTC. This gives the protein CASSLTPRAQETQYF.

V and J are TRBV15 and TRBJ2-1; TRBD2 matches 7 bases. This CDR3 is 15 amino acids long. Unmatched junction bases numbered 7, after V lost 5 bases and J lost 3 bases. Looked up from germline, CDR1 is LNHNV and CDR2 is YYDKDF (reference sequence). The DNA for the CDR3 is TGTGCCACCAGCTCGGGAGGCAGCGACTACAATGAGCAGTTCTTC. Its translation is CATSSGGSDYNEQFF.

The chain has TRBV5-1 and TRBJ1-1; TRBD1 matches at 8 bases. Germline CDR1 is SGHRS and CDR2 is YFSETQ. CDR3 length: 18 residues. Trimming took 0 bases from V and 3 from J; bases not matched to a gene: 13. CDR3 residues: CASSLGQGLGVFDTEAFF. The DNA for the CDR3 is TGCGCCAGCAGCTTGGGACAGGGGTTGGGTGTTTTCGACACTGAAGCTTTCTTT.

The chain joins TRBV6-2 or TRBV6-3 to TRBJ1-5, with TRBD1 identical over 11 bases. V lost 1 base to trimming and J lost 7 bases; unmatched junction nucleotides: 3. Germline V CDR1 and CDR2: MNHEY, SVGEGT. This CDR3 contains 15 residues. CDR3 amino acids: CASSYWDRGRQPQHF. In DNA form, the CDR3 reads TGTGCCAGCAGTTACTGGGACAGGGGGAGGCAGCCCCAGCATTTT.

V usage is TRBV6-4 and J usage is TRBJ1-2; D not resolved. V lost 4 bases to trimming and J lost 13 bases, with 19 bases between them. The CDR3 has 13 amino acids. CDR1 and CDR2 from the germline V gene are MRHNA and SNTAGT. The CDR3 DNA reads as TGTGCCAGCAGTGCCCGTGTAGGACGAGAAGTCACCTTC. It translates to CASSARVGREVTF.

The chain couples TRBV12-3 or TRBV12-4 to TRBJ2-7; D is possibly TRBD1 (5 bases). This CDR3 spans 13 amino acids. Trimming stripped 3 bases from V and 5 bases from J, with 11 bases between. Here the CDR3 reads CASSLWQGNEQYF. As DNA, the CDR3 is TGTGCCAGCAGTTTGTGGCAGGGAAACGAGCAGTACTTC.

The CDR3 coding sequence is TGTGCCAGCAGTTCGACTAGCGGGCCCTACGAGCAGTACTTC. It translates to CASSSTSGPYEQYF. The chain links TRBV2 to TRBJ2-7; 10 bases align to TRBD2. The V segment lost 5 bases and the J segment 2 bases; nucleotides outside the gene matches: 3. This CDR3 is built from 14 residues. The V gene's germline CDR1 is SNHLY and CDR2 FYNNEI.

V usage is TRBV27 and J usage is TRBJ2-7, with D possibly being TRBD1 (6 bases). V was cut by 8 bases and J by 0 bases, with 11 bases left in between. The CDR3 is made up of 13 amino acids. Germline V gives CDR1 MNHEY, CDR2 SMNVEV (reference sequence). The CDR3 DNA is TGTGCCAGCTCAGGACAGCCCTCCTACGAGCAGTACTTC. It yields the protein CASSGQPSYEQYF.

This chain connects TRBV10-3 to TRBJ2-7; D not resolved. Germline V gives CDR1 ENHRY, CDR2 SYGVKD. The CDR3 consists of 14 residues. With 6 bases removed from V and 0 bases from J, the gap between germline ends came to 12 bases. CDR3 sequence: CAIRTDISSYEQYF. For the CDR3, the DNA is TGTGCCATCAGGACTGACATCTCCTCCTACGAGCAGTACTTC.

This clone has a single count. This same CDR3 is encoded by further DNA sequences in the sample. The CDR3 here is CASSLVTVSYEQYF. Written as DNA, the CDR3 is TGTGCCAGCAGCTTAGTCACAGTCTCCTACGAGCAGTACTTC. The rearrangement uses TRBV7-9 and TRBJ2-7; D is undetermined. The CDR3 runs to 14 residues. The V gene's germline CDR1 is SEHNR and CDR2 FQNEAQ (reference sequence). V was cut by 1 base and J by 0 bases, with 7 bases left in between. The full variable domain, with the rest looked up from reference TRBV7-9 and TRBJ2-7, is DTGVSQNPRHKITKRGQNVTFRCDPISEHNRLYWYRQTLGQGPEFLTYFQNEAQLEKSRLLSDRFSAERPKGSFSTLEIQRTEQGDSAMYLCASSLVTVSYEQYFGPGTRLTVT.

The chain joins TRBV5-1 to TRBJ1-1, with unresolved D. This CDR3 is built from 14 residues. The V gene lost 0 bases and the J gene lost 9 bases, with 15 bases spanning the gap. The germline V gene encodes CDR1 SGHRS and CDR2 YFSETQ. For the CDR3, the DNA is TGCGCCAGCAGCTTGGAAGATGCGGACCTGAAAGCTTTCTTT. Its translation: CASSLEDADLKAFF.

CDR3: CASSDMSYSNQPQHF. DNA of the CDR3: TGTGCCAGCAGTGACATGAGCTATAGCAATCAGCCCCAGCATTTT. V gene TRBV27 combines with J gene TRBJ1-5, with D hard to call. The V end lost 5 bases, the J end lost 0 bases, and 11 bases lay between the germline ends. The CDR3 length is 15 residues. The germline V gene has CDR1 MNHEY and CDR2 SMNVEV (reference sequence).

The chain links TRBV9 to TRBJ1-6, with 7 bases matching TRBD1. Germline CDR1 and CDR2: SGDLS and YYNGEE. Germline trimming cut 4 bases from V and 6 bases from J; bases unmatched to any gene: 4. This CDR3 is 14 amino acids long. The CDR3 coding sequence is TGTGCCAGCAGCAGGGGACAGTTTAATTCACCCCTCCACTTT. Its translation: CASSRGQFNSPLHF.

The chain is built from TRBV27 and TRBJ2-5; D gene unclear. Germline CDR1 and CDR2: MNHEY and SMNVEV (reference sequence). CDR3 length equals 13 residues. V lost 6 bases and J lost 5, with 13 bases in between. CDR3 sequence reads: CASSDRVDETQYF. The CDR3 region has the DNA TGTGCCAGCAGCGATCGGGTAGATGAGACCCAGTACTTC.